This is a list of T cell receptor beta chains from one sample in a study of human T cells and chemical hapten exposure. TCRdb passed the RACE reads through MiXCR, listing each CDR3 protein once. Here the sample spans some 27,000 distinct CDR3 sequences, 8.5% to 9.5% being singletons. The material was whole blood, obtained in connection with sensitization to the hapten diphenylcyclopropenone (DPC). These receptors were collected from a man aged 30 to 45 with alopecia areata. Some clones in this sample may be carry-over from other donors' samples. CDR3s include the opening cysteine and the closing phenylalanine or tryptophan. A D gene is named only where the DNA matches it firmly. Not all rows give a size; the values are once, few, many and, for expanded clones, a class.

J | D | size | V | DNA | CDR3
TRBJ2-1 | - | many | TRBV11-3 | TGTGCCTCCTCTCACGGGGGAAGCTCCTACAATGAGCAGTTCTTC | CASSHGGSSYNEQFF
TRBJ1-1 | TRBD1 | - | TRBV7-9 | TGTGCCAGCAGCCCACCCCGGACAGGGTGGGAAGCTTTCTTT | CASSPPRTGWEAFF
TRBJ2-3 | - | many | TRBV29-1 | TGCAGCGTTCCTTTGGGGGTAGGGGGCACAGATACGCAGTATTTT | CSVPLGVGGTDTQYF
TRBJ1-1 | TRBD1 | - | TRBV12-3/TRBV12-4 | TGTGCCAGCAGTTACAGGGGGGGTTACACTGAAGCTTTCTTT | CASSYRGGYTEAFF
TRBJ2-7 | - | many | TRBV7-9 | TGTGCCAGCAGCTCGCGGGACAGCGAAGGCTACGAGCAGTACTTC | CASSSRDSEGYEQYF
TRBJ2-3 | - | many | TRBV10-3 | TGTGCCATCAGTGAGTCCATATCGGCCCTCCACCAATATACGCAGTATTTT | CAISESISALHQYTQYF
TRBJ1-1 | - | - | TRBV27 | TGTGCCAGCAGTAAGAGCGGCAGGACCACTGAAGCTTTCTTT | CASSKSGRTTEAFF
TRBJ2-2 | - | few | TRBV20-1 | TGCAGTGCTAGTGGGGACACCGGGGAGCTGTTTTTT | CSASGDTGELFF
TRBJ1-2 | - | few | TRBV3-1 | TGTGCCAGCAGCCAAGGCAGGTCTGGCTACACCTTC | CASSQGRSGYTF
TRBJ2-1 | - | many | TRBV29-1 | TGCAGCGTTGGGGCAGGGGCGAATGAGCAGTTCTTC | CSVGAGANEQFF
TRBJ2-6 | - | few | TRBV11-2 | TGTGCCAGCAGCTCCCCGAGCTCTGGGGCCAACGTCCTGACTTTC | CASSSPSSGANVLTF
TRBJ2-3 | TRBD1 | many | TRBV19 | TGTGCCAGTAGTCTCCGGGACAGGGCAGATACGCAGTATTTT | CASSLRDRADTQYF
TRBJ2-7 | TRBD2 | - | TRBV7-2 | TGTGCCAGCGGCCCCCGAGCGGGAGGGCCCAACGAGCAGTACTTC | CASGPRAGGPNEQYF
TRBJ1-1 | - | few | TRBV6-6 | TGTGCCAGCATTACGAACACTGAAGCTTTCTTT | CASITNTEAFF
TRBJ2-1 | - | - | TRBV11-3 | TGTGCCAGCAGCTCCCGGGTCGGACACCGAGAGCAGTTCTTC | CASSSRVGHREQFF
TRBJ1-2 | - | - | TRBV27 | TGTGCCAGCAGTTTATCAACTGGACAGCGCTATGGCTACACCTTC | CASSLSTGQRYGYTF
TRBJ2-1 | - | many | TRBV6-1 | TGTGCCAGCAGTGATCGGAAGCAGTTCTTC | CASSDRKQFF